This T cell receptor (beta chain) is drawn from a study of early T cells in non-severe SARS-CoV-2 infection. Findings and limits, study-wide: Private and CD4 specificities were missed by VDJdb matching, which favored anti-spike CD8 responses.

This CDR3 is built from 13 residues. The ends were cut back, 6 bases at V and 3 bases at J, with 12 bases in the middle. Germline V gene data show CDR1 as DFQATT and CDR2 as SNEGSKA (reference sequence). Each cDNA molecule carried a unique molecular identifier. MiXCR was run by TCRdb on the 5' RACE reads, yielding one entry per CDR3 protein. The sample lists tens of thousands of distinct CDR3 sequences, about 5% seen once, with approximately 30% in the top ten. Ten or more counts support this clonotype. The antigen remains undetermined. The V gene is TRBV20-1, the J gene TRBJ1-5; D is uncertain. Sequenced: whole blood. The clonotype was recovered from an adult who was a healthcare worker with PCR-confirmed SARS-CoV-2 infection or an uninfected control (not recorded which). This CDR3 reads CSASRDLNQPQHF. As DNA, the CDR3 is TGCAGTGCCAGCCGGGATCTCAATCAGCCCCAGCATTTT.